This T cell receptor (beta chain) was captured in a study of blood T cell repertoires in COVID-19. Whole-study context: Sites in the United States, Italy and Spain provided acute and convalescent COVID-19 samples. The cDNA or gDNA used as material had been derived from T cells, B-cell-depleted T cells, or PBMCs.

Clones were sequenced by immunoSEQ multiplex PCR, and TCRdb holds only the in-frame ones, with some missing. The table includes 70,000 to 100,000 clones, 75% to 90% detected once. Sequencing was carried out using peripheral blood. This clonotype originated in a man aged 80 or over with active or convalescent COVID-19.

The CDR3 region has the DNA TGCGCCAGCAGCCAAGCCGGGATTTTAGCCAACGTCCTGACTTTC. Its protein product is CASSQAGILANVLTF. The chain is built from TRBV4-3 and TRBJ2-6, with D maybe TRBD2 (5 bases). Between the trimmed V and J ends, which lost 1 base and 7 bases, there was a span of 11 bases. Germline V CDR1 and CDR2: LGHNA, YSLEER. This CDR3 contains 15 residues.